The T cell receptor (beta chain) described here comes from a study of response to subunit inactivated influenza vaccine. Findings and caveats of the study: Authors suggested each seasonal influenza vaccination recruits few new T cells.

This clonotype was recorded at least ten times. Its antigen is currently unknown. TCRdb itself ran the RT-PCR reads through MiXCR, one entry per CDR3 protein. The repertoire includes around 490,000 distinct CDR3 sequences, 7.6% of them detected once, and about an eighth sits in the top ten. The V segment lost 6 bases and the J segment 5 bases; nucleotides outside the gene matches: 15. Germline V gene data show CDR1 as LNHNV and CDR2 as YYDKDF (reference sequence). This CDR3 spans 18 amino acids. J is TRBJ2-5 and V is TRBV15, with 13 bases lining up with TRBD2. The sample in question was PBMCs from blood, obtained around 2 years after vaccination. The TCR originated in a man aged 45-69 years who received an inactivated influenza vaccine. CDR3 bases: TGTGCCACCAGTGACCCCGGGACTAGCGGGACCGGCGGGGAGACCCAGTACTTC. Its protein product is CATSDPGTSGTGGETQYF.